The present T cell receptor beta chain was sequenced within a study of T cells in Graves' hyperthyroidism and ophthalmopathy. J gave up 6 bases and V 4 bases, and 6 bases lay outside the gene matches. Germline V lookup: CDR1 SGDLS, CDR2 YYNGEE. The CDR3 runs to 14 residues. Hyperthyroidism was newly diagnosed in patients aged 18 to 65 (duration under 2 months). Researchers amplified the TCR beta CDR3 regions from RNA transcripts. The HTBI primer set was used in a first-round RT-PCR of the TCR CDR3. TCRdb ran MiXCR on the multiplex PCR reads and lists one entry per CDR3 protein. The sample carries roughly 290,000 distinct CDR3 sequences, roughly 13% recorded once. The sample holds many counts of this clonotype.

The sequence was collected from a woman aged 40 to 50 with Graves' hyperthyroidism. Source material: blood. The chain links TRBV9 to TRBJ1-4, with TRBD1 matching 7 bases. The CDR3 DNA reads as TGTGCCAGCAGCCACGGGACAGCCGATGAAAAACTGTTTTTT. This encodes CASSHGTADEKLFF.